This T cell receptor (beta chain) was documented in a study of T cell responses to AZD1222 COVID-19 vaccine. This clone appeared a single time. Produced via immunoSEQ multiplex PCR; TCRdb's table is partial and in-frame only. The data hold under 95,000 clones, with more than 90% observed a single time. This CDR3 comprises 14 residues. Germline V gene data show CDR1 as SGHDN and CDR2 as FVKESK. Trimming left V 0 bases short and J 0 bases short, with 5 bases between. The receptor was isolated from an adult in good health. The source material was peripheral blood, sampled on day 0 of AZD1222 vaccination. This rearrangement joins TRBV14 to TRBJ2-5; D is unresolved. This CDR3 is CASSQEQYQETQYF. The DNA of the CDR3 is TGTGCCAGCAGCCAAGAACAGTACCAAGAGACCCAGTACTTC. The full variable domain, with the rest looked up from reference TRBV14 and TRBJ2-5, is EAGVTQFPSHSVIEKGQTVTLRCDPISGHDNLYWYRRVMGKEIKFLLHFVKESKQDESGMPNNRFLAERTGGTYSTLKVQPAELEDSGVYFCASSQEQYQETQYFGPGTRLLVL.